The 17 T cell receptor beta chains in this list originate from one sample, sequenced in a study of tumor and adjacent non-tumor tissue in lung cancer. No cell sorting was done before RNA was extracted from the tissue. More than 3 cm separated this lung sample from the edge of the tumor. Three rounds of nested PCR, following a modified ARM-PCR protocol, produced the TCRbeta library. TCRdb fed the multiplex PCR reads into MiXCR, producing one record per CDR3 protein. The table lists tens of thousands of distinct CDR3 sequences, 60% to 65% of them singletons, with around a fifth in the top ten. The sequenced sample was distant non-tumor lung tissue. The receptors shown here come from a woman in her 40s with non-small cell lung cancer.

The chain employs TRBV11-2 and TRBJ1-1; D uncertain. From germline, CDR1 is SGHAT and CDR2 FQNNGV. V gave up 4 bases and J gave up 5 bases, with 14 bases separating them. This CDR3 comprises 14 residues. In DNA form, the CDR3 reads TGTGCCAGCAGCTGGTTGGTATGGGAGACTGAAGCTTTCTTT. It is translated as CASSWLVWETEAFF.

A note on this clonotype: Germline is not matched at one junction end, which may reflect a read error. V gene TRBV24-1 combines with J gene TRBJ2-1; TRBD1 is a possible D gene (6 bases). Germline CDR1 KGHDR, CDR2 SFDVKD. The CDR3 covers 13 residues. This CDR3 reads CATQSGANKEQFF. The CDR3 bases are TGTGCCACCCAGTCAGGGGCGAACAAAGAGCAGTTCTTC.

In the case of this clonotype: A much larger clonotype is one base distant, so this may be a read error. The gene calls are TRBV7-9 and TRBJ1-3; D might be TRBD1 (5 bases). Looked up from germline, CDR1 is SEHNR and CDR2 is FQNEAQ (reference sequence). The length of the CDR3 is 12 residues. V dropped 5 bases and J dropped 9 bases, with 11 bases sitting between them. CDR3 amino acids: CASSARTSTIYF. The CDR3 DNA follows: TGTGCCAGCAGCGCCCGGACATCCACCATATATTTT.

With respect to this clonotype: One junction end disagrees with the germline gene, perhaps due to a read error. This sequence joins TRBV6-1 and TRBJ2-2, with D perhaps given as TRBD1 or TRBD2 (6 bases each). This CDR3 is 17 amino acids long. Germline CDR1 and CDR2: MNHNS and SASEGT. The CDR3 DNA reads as TGTGCCAGTTGTGAAGAGGGCCGTATAAGGCCTAGGGGGGAGCTGTTTTTC. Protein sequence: CASCEEGRIRPRGELFF.

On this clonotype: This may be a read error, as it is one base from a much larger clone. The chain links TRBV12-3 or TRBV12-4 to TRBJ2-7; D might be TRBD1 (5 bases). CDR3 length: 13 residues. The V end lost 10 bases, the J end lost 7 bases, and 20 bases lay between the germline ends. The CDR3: CANSTSGSGEQYF. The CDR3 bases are TGTGCCAACAGCACGTCAGGGTCAGGGGAGCAGTACTTC.

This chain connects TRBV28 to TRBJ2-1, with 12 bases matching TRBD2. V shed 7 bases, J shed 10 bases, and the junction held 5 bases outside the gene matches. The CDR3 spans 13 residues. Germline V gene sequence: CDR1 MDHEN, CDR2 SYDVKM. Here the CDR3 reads CASIGLAGLEQFF. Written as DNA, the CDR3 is TGTGCCAGCATTGGACTAGCGGGGTTAGAGCAGTTCTTC.

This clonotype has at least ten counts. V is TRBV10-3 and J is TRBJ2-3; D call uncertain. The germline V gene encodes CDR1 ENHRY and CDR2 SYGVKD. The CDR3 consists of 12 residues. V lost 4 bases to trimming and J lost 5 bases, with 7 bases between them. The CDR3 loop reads CAISALRDTQYF. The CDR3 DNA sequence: TGTGCCATCAGTGCCCTACGAGATACGCAGTATTTT.

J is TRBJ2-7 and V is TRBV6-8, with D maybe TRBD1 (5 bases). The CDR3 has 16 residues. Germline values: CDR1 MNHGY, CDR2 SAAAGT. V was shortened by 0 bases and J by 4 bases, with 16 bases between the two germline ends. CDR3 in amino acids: CASSYSPCRAPYEQYF. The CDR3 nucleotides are TGTGCCAGCAGTTACTCTCCCTGCAGGGCCCCATACGAGCAGTACTTC.

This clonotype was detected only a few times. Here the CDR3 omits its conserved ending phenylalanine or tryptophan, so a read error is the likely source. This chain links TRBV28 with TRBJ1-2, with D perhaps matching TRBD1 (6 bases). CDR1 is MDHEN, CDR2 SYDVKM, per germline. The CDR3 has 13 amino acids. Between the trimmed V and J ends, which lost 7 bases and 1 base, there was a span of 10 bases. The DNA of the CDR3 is TGTGCCAGCAAATTCAGGGGTAACTATGGCTACACCCTC. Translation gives CASKFRGNYGYTL.

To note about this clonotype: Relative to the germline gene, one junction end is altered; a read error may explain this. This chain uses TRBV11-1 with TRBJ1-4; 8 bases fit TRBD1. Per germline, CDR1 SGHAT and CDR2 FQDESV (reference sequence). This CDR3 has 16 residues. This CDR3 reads CVSSLDYGTGTEKLFF. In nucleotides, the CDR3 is TGTGTCAGCAGCTTAGACTACGGGACAGGAACCGAAAAATTGTTTTTT. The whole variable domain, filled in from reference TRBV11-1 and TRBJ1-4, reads EAEVAQSPRYKITEKSQAVAFWCDPISGHATLYWYRQILGQGPELLVQFQDESVVDDSQLPKDRFSAERLKGVDSTLKIQPAELGDSAMYLCVSSLDYGTGTEKLFFGSGTQLSVL.

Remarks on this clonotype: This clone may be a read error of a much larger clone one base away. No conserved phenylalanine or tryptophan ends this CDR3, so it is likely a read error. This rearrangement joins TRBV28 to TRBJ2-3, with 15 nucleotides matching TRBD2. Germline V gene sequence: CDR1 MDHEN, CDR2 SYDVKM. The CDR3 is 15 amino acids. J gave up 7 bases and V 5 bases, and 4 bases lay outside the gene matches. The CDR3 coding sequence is TGTGCCAGCAGTCTCGGACTAGCGGGAGGGTATACGCAGTATTAT. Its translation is CASSLGLAGGYTQYY.

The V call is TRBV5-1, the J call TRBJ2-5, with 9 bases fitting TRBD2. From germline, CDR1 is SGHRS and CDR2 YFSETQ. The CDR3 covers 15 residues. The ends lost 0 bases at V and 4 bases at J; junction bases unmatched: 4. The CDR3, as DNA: TGCGCCAGCAGCTTGGTGGGACTAGCTCGAGAGACCCAGTACTTC. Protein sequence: CASSLVGLARETQYF.

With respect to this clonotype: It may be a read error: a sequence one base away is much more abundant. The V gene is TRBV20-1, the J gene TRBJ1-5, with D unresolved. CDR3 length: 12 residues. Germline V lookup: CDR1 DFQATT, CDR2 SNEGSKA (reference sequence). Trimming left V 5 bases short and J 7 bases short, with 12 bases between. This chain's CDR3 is CSAQQCPQPQHF. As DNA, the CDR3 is TGCAGTGCTCAACAGTGTCCCCAGCCCCAGCATTTT.

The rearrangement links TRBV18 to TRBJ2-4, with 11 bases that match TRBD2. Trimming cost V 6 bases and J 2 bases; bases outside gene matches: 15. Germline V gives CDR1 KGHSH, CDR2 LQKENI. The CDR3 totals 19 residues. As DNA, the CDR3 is TGTGCCAGCTCTTCCGGGGCCCAACTAGCGGGAGCTACCAAAAACATTCAGTACTTC. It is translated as CASSSGAQLAGATKNIQYF. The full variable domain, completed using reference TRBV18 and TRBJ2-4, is NAGVMQNPRHLVRRRGQEARLRCSPMKGHSHVYWYRQLPEEGLKFMVYLQKENIIDESGMPKERFSAEFPKEGPSILRIQQVVRGDSAAYFCASSSGAQLAGATKNIQYFGAGTRLSVL.

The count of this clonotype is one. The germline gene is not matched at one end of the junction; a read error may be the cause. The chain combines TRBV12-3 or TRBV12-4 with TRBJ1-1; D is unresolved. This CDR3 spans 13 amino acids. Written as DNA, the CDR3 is TGTGCCAGCAGTCTACAGAGGATGACTGAAGTTTTCTTT. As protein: CASSLQRMTEVFF.

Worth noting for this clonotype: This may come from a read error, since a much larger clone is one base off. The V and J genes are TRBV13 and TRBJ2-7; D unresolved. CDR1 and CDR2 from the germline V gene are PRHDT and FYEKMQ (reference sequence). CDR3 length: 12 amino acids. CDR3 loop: CTSSRRAYEQYF. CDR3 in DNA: TGTACCAGCAGCCGACGGGCCTACGAGCAGTACTTC.

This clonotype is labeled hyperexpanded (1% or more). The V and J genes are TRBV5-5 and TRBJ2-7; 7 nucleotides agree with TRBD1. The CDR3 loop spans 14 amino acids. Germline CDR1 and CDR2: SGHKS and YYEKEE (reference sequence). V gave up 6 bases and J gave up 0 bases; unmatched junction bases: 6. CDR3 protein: CASKPGTDSYEQYF. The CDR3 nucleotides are TGTGCCAGCAAGCCCGGGACAGACTCCTACGAGCAGTACTTC.